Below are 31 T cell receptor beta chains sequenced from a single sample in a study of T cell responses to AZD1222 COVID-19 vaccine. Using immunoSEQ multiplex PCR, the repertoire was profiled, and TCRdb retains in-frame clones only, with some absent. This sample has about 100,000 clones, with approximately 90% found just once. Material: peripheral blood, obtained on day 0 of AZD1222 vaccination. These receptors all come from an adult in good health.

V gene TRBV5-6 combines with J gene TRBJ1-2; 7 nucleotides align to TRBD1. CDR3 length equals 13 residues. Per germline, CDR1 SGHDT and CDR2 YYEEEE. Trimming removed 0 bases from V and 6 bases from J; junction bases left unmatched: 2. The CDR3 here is CASSLEQGNGYTF. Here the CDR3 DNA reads TGTGCCAGCAGCTTGGAACAGGGGAATGGCTACACCTTC.

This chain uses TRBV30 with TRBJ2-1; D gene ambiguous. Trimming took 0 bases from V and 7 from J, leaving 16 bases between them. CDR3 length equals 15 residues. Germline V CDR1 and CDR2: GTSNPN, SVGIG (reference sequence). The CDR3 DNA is TGTGCCTGGAGTGTACGGGTAGCTCGAACGAATGAGCAGTTCTTC. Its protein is CAWSVRVARTNEQFF.

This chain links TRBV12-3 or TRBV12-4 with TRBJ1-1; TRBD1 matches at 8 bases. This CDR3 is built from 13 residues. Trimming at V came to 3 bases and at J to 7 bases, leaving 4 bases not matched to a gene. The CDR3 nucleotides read TGTGCCAGCAGTTTTACCGGACAGGGTGAAGCTTTCTTT. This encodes CASSFTGQGEAFF.

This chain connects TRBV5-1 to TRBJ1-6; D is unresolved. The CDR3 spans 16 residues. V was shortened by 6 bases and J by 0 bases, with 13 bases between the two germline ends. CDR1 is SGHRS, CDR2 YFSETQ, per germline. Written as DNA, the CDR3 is TGCGCCAGCACCGAAGCAGGTAGCTCCTATAATTCACCCCTCCACTTT. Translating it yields CASTEAGSSYNSPLHF.

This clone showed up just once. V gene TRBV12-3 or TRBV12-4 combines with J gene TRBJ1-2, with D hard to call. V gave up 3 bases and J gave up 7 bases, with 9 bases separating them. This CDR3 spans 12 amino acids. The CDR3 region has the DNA TGTGCCAGCAGTTTTCGAGTGAGTGGCTACACCTTC. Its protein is CASSFRVSGYTF.

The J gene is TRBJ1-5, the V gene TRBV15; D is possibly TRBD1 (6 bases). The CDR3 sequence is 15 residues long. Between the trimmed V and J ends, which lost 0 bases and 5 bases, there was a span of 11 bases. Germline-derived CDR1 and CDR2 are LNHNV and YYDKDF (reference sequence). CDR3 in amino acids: CATSRDWDTHQPQHF. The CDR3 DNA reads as TGTGCCACCAGCAGAGATTGGGACACGCATCAGCCCCAGCATTTT.

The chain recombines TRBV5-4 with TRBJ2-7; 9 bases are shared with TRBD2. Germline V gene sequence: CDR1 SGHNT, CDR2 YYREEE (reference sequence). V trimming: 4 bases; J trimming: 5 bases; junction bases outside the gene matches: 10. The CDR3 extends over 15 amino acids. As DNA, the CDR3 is TGTGCCAGCAGCCTGGGCGGGAGGGGCCGGAACGAGCAGTACTTC. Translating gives CASSLGGRGRNEQYF.

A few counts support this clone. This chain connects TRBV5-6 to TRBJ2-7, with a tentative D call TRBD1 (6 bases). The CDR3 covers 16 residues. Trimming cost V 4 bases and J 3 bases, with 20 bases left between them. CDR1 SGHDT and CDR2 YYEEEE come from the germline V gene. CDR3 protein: CASSPQGSRRLYEQYF. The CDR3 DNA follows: TGTGCCAGCAGCCCTCAGGGGTCGCGGCGGCTCTACGAGCAGTACTTC.

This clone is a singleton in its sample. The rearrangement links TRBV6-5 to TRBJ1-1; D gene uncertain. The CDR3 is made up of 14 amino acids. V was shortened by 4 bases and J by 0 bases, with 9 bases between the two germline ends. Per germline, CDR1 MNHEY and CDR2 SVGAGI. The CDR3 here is CASSFTRLNTEAFF. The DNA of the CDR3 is TGTGCCAGCAGTTTTACCAGGCTGAACACTGAAGCTTTCTTT.

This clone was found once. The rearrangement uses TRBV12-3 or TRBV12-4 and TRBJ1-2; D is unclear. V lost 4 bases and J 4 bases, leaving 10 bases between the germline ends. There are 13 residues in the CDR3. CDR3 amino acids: CASSWLAGYGYTF. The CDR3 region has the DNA TGTGCCAGCAGTTGGCTGGCTGGCTATGGCTACACCTTC.

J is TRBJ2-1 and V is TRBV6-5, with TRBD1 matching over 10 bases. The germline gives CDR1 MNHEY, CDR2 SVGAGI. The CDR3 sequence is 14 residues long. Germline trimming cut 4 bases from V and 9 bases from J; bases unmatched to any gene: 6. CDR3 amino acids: CASSSTGGHGEQFF. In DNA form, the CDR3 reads TGTGCCAGCAGTTCGACAGGGGGCCATGGTGAGCAGTTCTTC.

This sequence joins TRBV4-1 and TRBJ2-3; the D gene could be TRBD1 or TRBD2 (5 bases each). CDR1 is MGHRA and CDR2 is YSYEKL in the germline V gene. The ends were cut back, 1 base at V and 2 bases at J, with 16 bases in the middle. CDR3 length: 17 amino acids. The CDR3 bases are TGCGCCAGCAGCCAAGTTTCGTACCGAGGGGTCACAGATACGCAGTATTTT. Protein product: CASSQVSYRGVTDTQYF.

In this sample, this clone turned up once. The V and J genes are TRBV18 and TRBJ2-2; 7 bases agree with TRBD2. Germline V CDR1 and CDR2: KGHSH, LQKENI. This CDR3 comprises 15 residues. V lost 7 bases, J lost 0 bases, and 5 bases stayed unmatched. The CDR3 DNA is TGTGCCAGCTGTAAGCGGGATTCGAACACCGGGGAGCTGTTTTTT. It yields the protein CASCKRDSNTGELFF.

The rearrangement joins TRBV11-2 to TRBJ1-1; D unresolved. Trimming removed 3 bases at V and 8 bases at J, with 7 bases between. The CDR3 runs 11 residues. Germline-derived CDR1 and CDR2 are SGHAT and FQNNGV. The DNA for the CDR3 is TGTGCCAGCAGCTTGTCAGTGGAAGCTTTCTTT. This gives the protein CASSLSVEAFF.

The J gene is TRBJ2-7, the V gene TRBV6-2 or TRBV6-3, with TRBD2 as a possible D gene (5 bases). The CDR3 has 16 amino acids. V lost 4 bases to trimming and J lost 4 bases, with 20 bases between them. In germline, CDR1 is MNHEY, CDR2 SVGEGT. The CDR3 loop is CASSSPQRQPLYEQYF. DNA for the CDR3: TGTGCCAGCAGTTCCCCCCAGCGGCAACCTCTGTACGAGCAGTACTTC.

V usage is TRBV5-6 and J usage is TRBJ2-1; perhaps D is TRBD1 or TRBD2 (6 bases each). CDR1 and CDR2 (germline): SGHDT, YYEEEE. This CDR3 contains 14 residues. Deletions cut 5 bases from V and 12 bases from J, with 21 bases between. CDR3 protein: CASRDEGGPSGQFF. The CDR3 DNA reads TGTGCCAGCAGAGACGAGGGGGGCCCCTCGGGGCAGTTCTTC. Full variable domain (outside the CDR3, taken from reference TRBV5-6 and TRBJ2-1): DAGVTQSPTHLIKTRGQQVTLRCSPKSGHDTVSWYQQALGQGPQFIFQYYEEEERQRGNFPDRFSGHQFPNYSSELNVNALLLGDSALYLCASRDEGGPSGQFFGPGTRLTVL.

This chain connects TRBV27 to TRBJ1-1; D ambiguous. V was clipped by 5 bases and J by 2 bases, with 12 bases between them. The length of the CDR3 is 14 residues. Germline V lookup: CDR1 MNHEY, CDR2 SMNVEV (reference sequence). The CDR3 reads CASSLGRRNTEAFF. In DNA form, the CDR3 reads TGTGCCAGCAGTCTCGGACGGAGAAACACTGAAGCTTTCTTT.

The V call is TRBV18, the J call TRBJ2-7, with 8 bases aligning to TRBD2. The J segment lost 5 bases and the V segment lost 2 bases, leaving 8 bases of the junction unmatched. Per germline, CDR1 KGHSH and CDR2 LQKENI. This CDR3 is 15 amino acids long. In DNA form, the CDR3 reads TGTGCCAGCTCACCAGCACTGGCGGGGGGTAACGAGCAGTACTTC. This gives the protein CASSPALAGGNEQYF.

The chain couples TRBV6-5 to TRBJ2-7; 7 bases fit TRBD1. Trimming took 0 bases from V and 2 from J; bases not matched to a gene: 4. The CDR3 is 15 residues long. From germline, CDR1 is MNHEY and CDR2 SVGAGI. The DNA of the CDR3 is TGTGCCAGCAGTTACTCCTCGGGACAGACCTACGAGCAGTACTTC. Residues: CASSYSSGQTYEQYF.

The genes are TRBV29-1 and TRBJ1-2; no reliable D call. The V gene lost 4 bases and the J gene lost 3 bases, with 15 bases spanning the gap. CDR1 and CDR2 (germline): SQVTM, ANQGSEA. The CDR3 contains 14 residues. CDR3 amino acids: CSVAGLSQDYGYTF. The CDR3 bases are TGCAGCGTTGCCGGACTGAGCCAGGACTATGGCTACACCTTC.

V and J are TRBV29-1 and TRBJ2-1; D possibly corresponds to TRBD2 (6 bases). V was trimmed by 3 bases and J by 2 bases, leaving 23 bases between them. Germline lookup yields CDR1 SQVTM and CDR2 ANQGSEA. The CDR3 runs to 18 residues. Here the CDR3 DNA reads TGCAGCGTTGAGGGGAGGAAGTTATGGGACGGGGCCTACAATGAGCAGTTCTTC. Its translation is CSVEGRKLWDGAYNEQFF.

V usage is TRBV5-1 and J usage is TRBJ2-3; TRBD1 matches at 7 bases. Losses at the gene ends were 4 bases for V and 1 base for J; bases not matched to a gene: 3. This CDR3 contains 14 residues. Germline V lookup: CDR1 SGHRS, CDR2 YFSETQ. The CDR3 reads CASSPGQGTDTQYF. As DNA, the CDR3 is TGCGCCAGCAGCCCAGGACAGGGCACAGATACGCAGTATTTT.

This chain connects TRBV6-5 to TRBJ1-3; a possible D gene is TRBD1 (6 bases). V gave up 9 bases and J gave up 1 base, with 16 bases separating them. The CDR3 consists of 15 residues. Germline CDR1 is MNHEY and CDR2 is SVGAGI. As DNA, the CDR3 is TGTGCCAGTAAAGGGGGGCCGGAGTCTGGAAACACCATATATTTT. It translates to CASKGGPESGNTIYF.

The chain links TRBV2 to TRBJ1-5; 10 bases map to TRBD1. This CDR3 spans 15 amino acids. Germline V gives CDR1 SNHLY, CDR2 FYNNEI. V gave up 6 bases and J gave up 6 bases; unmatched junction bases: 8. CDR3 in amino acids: CASREPTGGIQPQHF. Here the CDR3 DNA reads TGTGCCAGCAGGGAGCCGACAGGGGGCATTCAGCCCCAGCATTTT.

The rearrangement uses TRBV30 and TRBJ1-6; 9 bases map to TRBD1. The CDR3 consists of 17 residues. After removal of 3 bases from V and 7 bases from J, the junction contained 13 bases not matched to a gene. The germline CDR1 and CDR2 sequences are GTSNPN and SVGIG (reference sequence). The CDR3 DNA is TGTGCCTGGAGAGCCACCCTGGGACAGGGAACGAATTCACCCCTCCACTTT. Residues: CAWRATLGQGTNSPLHF.

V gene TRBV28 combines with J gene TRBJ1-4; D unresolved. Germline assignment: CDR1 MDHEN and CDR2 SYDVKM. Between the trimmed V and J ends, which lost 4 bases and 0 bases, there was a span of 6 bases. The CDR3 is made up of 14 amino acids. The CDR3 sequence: CASSSGSTNEKLFF. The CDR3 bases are TGTGCCAGCAGTTCCGGCTCAACTAATGAAAAACTGTTTTTT.

CDR3: CASSPIGNTEAFF. In DNA form, the CDR3 reads TGTGCCAGCAGCCCCATAGGGAACACTGAAGCTTTCTTT. The chain joins TRBV7-9 to TRBJ1-1; D unclear. CDR1 is SEHNR and CDR2 is FQNEAQ in the germline V gene (reference sequence). This CDR3 contains 13 residues. V was clipped by 5 bases and J by 1 base, with 8 bases between them.

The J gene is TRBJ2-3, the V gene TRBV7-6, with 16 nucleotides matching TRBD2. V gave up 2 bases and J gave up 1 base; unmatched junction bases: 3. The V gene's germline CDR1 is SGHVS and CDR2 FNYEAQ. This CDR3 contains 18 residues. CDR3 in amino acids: CASSLPGLAGGGTDTQYF. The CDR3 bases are TGTGCCAGCAGCTTACCGGGACTAGCGGGAGGGGGCACAGATACGCAGTATTTT.

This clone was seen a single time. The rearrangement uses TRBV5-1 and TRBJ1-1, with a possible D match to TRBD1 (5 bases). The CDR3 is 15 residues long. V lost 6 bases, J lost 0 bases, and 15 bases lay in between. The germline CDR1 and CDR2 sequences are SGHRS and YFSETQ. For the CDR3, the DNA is TGCGCCAGCACCGACATAGGGGCCATGAACACTGAAGCTTTCTTT. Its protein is CASTDIGAMNTEAFF. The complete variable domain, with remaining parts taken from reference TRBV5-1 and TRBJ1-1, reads KAGVTQTPRYLIKTRGQQVTLSCSPISGHRSVSWYQQTPGQGLQFLFEYFSETQRNKGNFPGRFSGRQFSNSRSEMNVSTLELGDSALYLCASTDIGAMNTEAFFGQGTRLTVV.

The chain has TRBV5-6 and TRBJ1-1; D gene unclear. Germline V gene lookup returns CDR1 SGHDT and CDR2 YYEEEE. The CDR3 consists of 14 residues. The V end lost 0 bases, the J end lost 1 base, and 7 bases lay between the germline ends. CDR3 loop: CASSLDFRNTEAFF. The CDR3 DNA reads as TGTGCCAGCAGCTTGGATTTCAGGAACACTGAAGCTTTCTTT.

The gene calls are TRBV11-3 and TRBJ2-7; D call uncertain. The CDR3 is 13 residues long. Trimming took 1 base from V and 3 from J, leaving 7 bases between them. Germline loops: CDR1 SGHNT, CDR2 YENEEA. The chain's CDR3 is CASSLGESYEQYF. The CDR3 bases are TGTGCCAGCAGCTTAGGGGAAAGCTACGAGCAGTACTTC.